The 3 T cell receptor beta chains presented below share a single source sample, sequenced in a study of cytomegalovirus exposure and HLA in healthy donors. Primers for the PCR totalled 60 Vbeta and 13 Jbeta. Sequenced by immunoSEQ multiplex PCR; TCRdb stores in-frame clones only, minus some. This sample has some 170,000 clones, with approximately 80% found just once. Sequenced: PBMCs. The source is a man in his late teens or twenties in good health and CMV-seropositive.

The chain couples TRBV9 to TRBJ2-3; D not resolved. V was pared by 0 bases and J by 1 base, with 12 bases between. Germline CDR1 reads SGDLS; CDR2 reads YYNGEE. The CDR3 extends over 16 amino acids. The DNA of the CDR3 is TGTGCCAGCAGCGTAGGATCCAGGTTCCGCACAGATACGCAGTATTTT. Its translation: CASSVGSRFRTDTQYF.

This chain connects TRBV6-5 to TRBJ1-2, with D possibly matching TRBD1 (6 bases). The CDR3 extends over 14 amino acids. V gave up 6 bases and J gave up 8 bases, with 19 bases separating them. Germline CDR1 is MNHEY and CDR2 is SVGAGI. Here the CDR3 reads CASSYTEDRVGYTF. CDR3 nucleotide sequence: TGTGCCAGCAGCTACACGGAGGACAGAGTCGGCTACACCTTC.

The genes are TRBV18 and TRBJ1-4, with 11 bases matching TRBD1. The germline V gene encodes CDR1 KGHSH and CDR2 LQKENI. The trim removed 0 bases at V and 8 bases at J, leaving 2 bases unmatched. The CDR3 totals 15 residues. For the CDR3, the DNA is TGTGCCAGCTCACCACCGGACAGGGGGCGCGAAAAACTGTTTTTT. It is translated as CASSPPDRGREKLFF.